This T cell receptor (beta chain) was sequenced during a study of blood T cell repertoires in COVID-19 (dated by TCRdb to 2020 to 2021). For the study in its entirety: Collaborator samples came from the United States, Italy and Spain and covered acute and convalescent phases of COVID-19. The material from the prospective study consisted of cDNA or gDNA derived from T cells, B-cell-depleted T cells, or PBMCs. Deeply sampled blood TCRbeta repertoires from subjects exposed to, actively infected with, or recovered from COVID-19 were included in the dataset. The repertoires were released in a freely available public database meant as a resource for research on the immune response to SARS-CoV-2. Samples came from the ongoing ImmuneRACE study (first 160 participants) plus 1,254 subjects from 6 global collaborators. The sample metadata nearly always contained a de-identified subject ID, COVID-19 status, age in years and sex. Where available, HLA class I and class II types were obtained from metadata supplied by the sample provider rather than from assay-based typing. Study-wide conclusions, independent of this receptor: How much clinical and demographic metadata was included differed by source and by participant, and the metadata was provided uncurated.

TCRbeta CDR3 regions were amplified from genomic DNA by means of the immunoSEQ Assay, a bias-controlled multiplex PCR. For the original study's pipeline: Within the assay, amplification of reference gene primers was used to estimate how many nucleated cells each sample contained. To quantify the absolute abundance of each unique TCRbeta CDR3 rearrangement, sequence reads were collapsed and filtered. For each sample, productive Simpson clonality was calculated by taking the square root of Simpson's diversity index across productive rearrangements. In TCRdb, the immuneACCESS table is reduced to in-frame sequences with V and J assigned. These tables do not hold every clone; where another copy was compared, an unresolved V gene accounts for under half, and the others remain unexplained. The V and J calls and clone size are taken from that table; D and trimming were inferred from the DNA. This sample lists roughly 130,000 clones; roughly 80% were detected once. More than 10% of the sample is held by the ten biggest clonotypes.

Details on this clone: Its target antigen remains unknown. No base-level quality is on record; no much larger clone is a single base apart.

The CDR3 sequence holds 13 residues, the cysteine and phenylalanine included. The DNA shown is the 39-base CDR3, in frame from base 1. The junction shows trimming of 9 bases on V and 1 base on J, and the gene matches do not reach 1 base of it. From a lookup of the germline V gene, CDR1 and CDR2 are KGHDR and SFDVKD. Each collaborating institution followed its own protocols to collect whole blood in K2EDTA tubes. Collaborator samples were shipped for TCRbeta analysis as frozen whole blood, isolated PBMCs, or DNA extracted from either sample type. The rearranged chain carries TRBV24-1 and TRBJ2-3; 9 bases in the middle match TRBD1. The material sequenced was peripheral blood. The sequence was collected from a woman aged 55-69 years with acute or convalescent COVID-19. The nucleotides read TGTGCCACCGGGACAGGGCGCACAGATACGCAGTATTTT. The encoded protein is CATGTGRTDTQYF.